This TCR beta chain was identified in a study of shared clonotypes between healthy human individuals. The study separated CD4+ cells into CD45RA+ naive and CD45RA-negative memory subsets. From germline, CDR1 is SGHVS and CDR2 FQNEAQ. V was pared by 5 bases and J by 0 bases, with 16 bases between. This CDR3 contains 17 residues. The data were produced by immunoSEQ multiplex PCR, yet TCRdb's version contains in-frame clones alone and is incomplete. The top ten hold around 0.4% of the sample, which has about 2.4 million clones, roughly 93% seen once. This sequence joins TRBV7-8 and TRBJ1-4; perhaps TRBD1 as D (5 bases). This clonotype was sampled from a man younger than 30 in good health. Some clones in this sample may be carry-over from other donors' samples. Sequenced material: naive CD4+ T cells from PBMCs. The subset is: CD45RA+ positively selected. In DNA form, the CDR3 reads TGTGCCAGCAGCCTCACCGGGGCCACGGCAACTAATGAAAAACTGTTTTTT. Its translation: CASSLTGATATNEKLFF.